These T cell receptor beta chains were read from a single sample in a study of vaccination and CD4 T cells after COVID-19. No cognate antigen is known for these TCRs. TCRdb reanalysed the PCR reads using MiXCR and keeps one entry per CDR3 protein. The sample yields about 20,000 distinct CDR3 sequences, around 50% seen once. The sample taken for sequencing was CD4+ T cells from blood, cultured in vitro. These receptors were obtained from a human donor who had recovered from COVID-19. Each CDR3 is given with its conserved first and last residue. The D gene is left open where the match is weak. For some rows the clone size is stated as once, few or many, or as a class when expanded; others skip it.

D gene	clone size	V gene	J gene	CDR3 protein	CDR3 DNA
TRBD2	.	TRBV27	TRBJ2-2	CASSFSSGVTGELFF	TGTGCCAGCAGTTTCTCCAGCGGGGTCACCGGGGAGCTGTTTTTT
.	.	TRBV11-2	TRBJ1-2	CASSPRGQTNYGYTF	TGTGCCAGCAGCCCAAGAGGGCAGACGAACTATGGCTACACCTTC
.	.	TRBV20-1	TRBJ1-2	CSARTENYGYTF	TGCAGTGCTCGTACAGAGAACTATGGCTACACCTTC
TRBD1	few	TRBV20-1	TRBJ1-2	CSARDGDRESGYTF	TGCAGTGCTAGAGATGGGGACAGGGAGAGTGGCTACACCTTC
TRBD1	.	TRBV7-3	TRBJ2-2	CASSPGGGTGELFF	TGTGCCAGCAGCCCAGGGGGCGGGACCGGGGAGCTGTTTTTT
.	.	TRBV27	TRBJ1-6	CASSFEGREPSPLHF	TGTGCCAGCAGTTTTGAAGGCAGGGAGCCTTCACCCCTCCACTTT
.	.	TRBV7-2	TRBJ1-2	CASSKFSYYGYTF	TGTGCCAGCAGCAAATTCAGCTACTATGGCTACACCTTC
.	.	TRBV24-1	TRBJ2-7	CATGGLGKDEQYF	TGTGCCACCGGAGGATTGGGGAAGGACGAGCAGTACTTC
.	few	TRBV6-1	TRBJ1-2	CASSGPDGYTF	TGTGCCAGCAGTGGCCCCGATGGCTACACCTTC
TRBD2	.	TRBV18	TRBJ2-1	CASSPQASGDYNEQFF	TGTGCCAGCTCACCACAAGCGAGCGGGGATTACAATGAGCAGTTCTTC
.	few	TRBV20-1	TRBJ1-6	CSAPRGANNSPLHF	TGCAGTGCTCCCCGGGGGGCTAATAATTCACCCCTCCACTTT
TRBD1	few	TRBV24-1	TRBJ1-2	CATSDLQGNYGYTF	TGTGCCACCAGTGACTTACAGGGGAACTATGGCTACACCTTC
.	few	TRBV27	TRBJ2-5	CASSIPWRGEETQYF	TGTGCCAGCAGTATCCCCTGGCGGGGAGAAGAGACCCAGTACTTC
TRBD1	.	TRBV10-3	TRBJ1-5	CAISEMGQDQPQHF	TGTGCCATCAGTGAAATGGGACAGGATCAGCCCCAGCATTTT
.	.	TRBV21-1	TRBJ1-1	CASSKAIQGVVNTEAFF	TGTGCCAGCAGCAAAGCTATCCAGGGGGTAGTAAACACTGAAGCTTTCTTT
.	.	TRBV27	TRBJ1-5	CASSFSINQPQHF	TGTGCCAGCAGTTTCTCGATTAATCAGCCCCAGCATTTT
.	.	TRBV6-1	TRBJ2-1	CASSEALPGHNEQFF	TGTGCCAGCAGTGAAGCGCTGCCAGGGCACAATGAGCAGTTCTTC
.	.	TRBV6-1	TRBJ2-3	CASSGRDTQYF	TGTGCCAGCAGCGGCAGAGATACGCAGTATTTT
.	few	TRBV11-2	TRBJ1-5	CASSPGSGDQPQHF	TGTGCCAGCAGCCCTGGGTCAGGGGATCAGCCCCAGCATTTT
TRBD1	.	TRBV7-9	TRBJ1-1	CASSLYAGGTEAFF	TGTGCCAGCAGCTTATATGCAGGGGGCACTGAAGCTTTCTTT
.	.	TRBV12-3/TRBV12-4	TRBJ1-1	CASTWGHQNTEAFF	TGTGCCAGCACCTGGGGACACCAGAACACTGAAGCTTTCTTT
.	few	TRBV20-1	TRBJ2-7	CSARDPGTGTYEQYF	TGCAGTGCTAGAGACCCCGGGACGGGGACCTACGAGCAGTACTTC
.	few	TRBV5-4	TRBJ2-2	CASSLASGELFF	TGTGCCAGCAGCTTGGCATCCGGGGAGCTGTTTTTT
TRBD1	few	TRBV2	TRBJ1-2	CASRGQFEYGYTF	TGTGCCAGCAGGGGACAGTTCGAGTATGGCTACACCTTC
TRBD2	.	TRBV29-1	TRBJ2-1	CSVEGPAGGPRRNEQFF	TGCAGCGTTGAAGGGCCAGCGGGAGGGCCGAGGAGGAATGAGCAGTTCTTC
.	.	TRBV7-2	TRBJ2-7	CASSSRPGISYEQYF	TGTGCCAGCAGCTCACGACCCGGGATCAGCTACGAGCAGTACTTC
TRBD1	few	TRBV12-3/TRBV12-4	TRBJ2-7	CASSLQGDEQYF	TGTGCCAGCAGCCTACAGGGGGACGAGCAGTACTTC
.	.	TRBV7-2	TRBJ1-3	CASRRGTLRGNTIYF	TGTGCCAGCAGACGGGGGACGTTGAGGGGAAACACCATATATTTT
TRBD2	few	TRBV2	TRBJ2-1	CASIRGSSYNEQFF	TGTGCCAGCATCCGCGGGAGCTCCTACAATGAGCAGTTCTTC
.	few	TRBV5-1	TRBJ2-7	CASSSSGEYEQYF	TGCGCCAGCAGCTCCTCCGGAGAATACGAGCAGTACTTC
.	.	TRBV30	TRBJ1-1	CAWKKVNTEAFF	TGTGCCTGGAAGAAGGTGAACACTGAAGCTTTCTTT